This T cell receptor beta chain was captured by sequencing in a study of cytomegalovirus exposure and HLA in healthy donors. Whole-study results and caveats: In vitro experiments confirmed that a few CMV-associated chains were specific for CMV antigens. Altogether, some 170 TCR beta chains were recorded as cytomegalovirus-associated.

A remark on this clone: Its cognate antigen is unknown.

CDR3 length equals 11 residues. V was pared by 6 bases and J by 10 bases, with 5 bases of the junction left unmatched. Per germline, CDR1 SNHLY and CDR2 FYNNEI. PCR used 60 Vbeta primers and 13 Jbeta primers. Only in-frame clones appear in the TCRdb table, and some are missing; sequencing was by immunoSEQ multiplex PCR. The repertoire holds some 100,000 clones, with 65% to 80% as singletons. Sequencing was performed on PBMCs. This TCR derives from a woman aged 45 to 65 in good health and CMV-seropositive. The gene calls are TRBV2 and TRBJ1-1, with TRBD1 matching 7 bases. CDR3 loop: CASRRTGGAFF. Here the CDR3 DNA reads TGTGCCAGCAGGAGGACAGGAGGAGCTTTCTTT. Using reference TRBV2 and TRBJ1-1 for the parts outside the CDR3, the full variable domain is EPEVTQTPSHQVTQMGQEVILRCVPISNHLYFYWYRQILGQKVEFLVSFYNNEISEKSEIFDDQFSVERPDGSNFTLKIRSTKLEDSAMYFCASRRTGGAFFGQGTRLTVV.